This TCR beta chain was recovered during a study of shared clonotypes between healthy human individuals. Looking at the study overall: Per donor, three plates held CD4 naive cells, three held CD4 memory, two held CD8 naive and one held CD8 memory. Broader study findings: Lower generation probabilities were found for non-shared clonotypes than for those shared by all four donors. Estimated clonotype richness was generally higher in naive than memory subsets.

At the deep level, the assay was run. The table came from immunoSEQ multiplex PCR; TCRdb's copy has only in-frame clones and leaves some out. In the table there are under 200,000 clones, roughly 93% of which are singletons. A note on this clone: Its target is unknown.

J was trimmed by 5 bases and V by 4 bases; bases with no gene match: 10. The CDR3 spans 15 residues. CDR1 is SGHRS and CDR2 is YFSETQ in the germline V gene. The chain couples TRBV5-1 to TRBJ2-5; 8 bases match TRBD1. Sample: naive CD4+ T cells sorted from blood. The subset was: CD45RA+ positively selected. This sequence originates from a woman aged 25-40 years in good health. The CDR3 reads CASSLTGVSLETQYF. CDR3 bases: TGCGCCAGCAGCCTGACAGGGGTGAGTTTGGAGACCCAGTACTTC.